These 27 T cell receptor beta chains share one sample of origin, sequenced in a study of blood T cell repertoires in COVID-19 (dated by TCRdb to about 2020). The library was generated by the immunoSEQ multiplex PCR assay. In its TCRdb copy, this immuneACCESS table keeps in-frame sequences only and misses some clones. Where compared with another copy, unresolved V genes explain less than half of these, and the others have no known cause. Within this sample are about 240,000 clones, with roughly four fifths of them counted one time only. The ten largest make up more than 9.5% of the sample. The source material was peripheral blood. These receptors came from a woman over 75 with acute or convalescent COVID-19.

J is TRBJ1-4 and V is TRBV5-1; tentative D call: TRBD1 (6 bases). CDR1 SGHRS and CDR2 YFSETQ come from the germline V gene. Trimming stripped 4 bases from V and 3 bases from J, with 10 bases between. The CDR3 is 14 residues long. The CDR3 nucleotides are TGCGCCAGCAGCGCTGGGACACCTAATGAAAAACTGTTTTTT. This encodes CASSAGTPNEKLFF. The variable domain in full, with the rest retrieved from reference TRBV5-1 and TRBJ1-4, is KAGVTQTPRYLIKTRGQQVTLSCSPISGHRSVSWYQQTPGQGLQFLFEYFSETQRNKGNFPGRFSGRQFSNSRSEMNVSTLELGDSALYLCASSAGTPNEKLFFGSGTQLSVL.

The table lists this clone with a few counts. The chain carries TRBV6-5 and TRBJ1-3; TRBD1 matches 7 bases. Trimming cost V 0 bases and J 2 bases; bases outside gene matches: 4. Germline V gene sequence: CDR1 MNHEY, CDR2 SVGAGI. The CDR3 contains 16 residues. Here the CDR3 DNA reads TGTGCCAGCAGTTACTCCCTCAGGGGGACTGGAAACACCATATATTTT. Its protein product is CASSYSLRGTGNTIYF.

V and J are TRBV30 and TRBJ2-2; a possible D gene is TRBD1 (5 bases). CDR1 is GTSNPN and CDR2 is SVGIG in the germline V gene (reference sequence). CDR3 size: 14 residues. V lost 2 bases and J lost 6, with 13 bases in between. The CDR3 nucleotides are TGTGCCTGGAGTCCGAGCAGGGCCGCCGGGGAGCTGTTTTTT. Amino acids: CAWSPSRAAGELFF. Full variable domain (outside the CDR3, taken from reference TRBV30 and TRBJ2-2): SQTIHQWPATLVQPVGSPLSLECTVEGTSNPNLYWYRQAAGRGLQLLFYSVGIGQISSEVPQNLSASRPQDRQFILSSKKLLLSDSGFYLCAWSPSRAAGELFFGEGSRLTVL.

V usage is TRBV30 and J usage is TRBJ1-5, with a weak D call TRBD1 (6 bases). The V gene's germline CDR1 is GTSNPN and CDR2 SVGIG (reference sequence). V lost 1 base, J lost 2 bases, and 12 bases lay in between. The CDR3 is 15 amino acids. CDR3 coding DNA: TGTGCCTGGAGTGGGGACATAACGGGCAATCAGCCCCAGCATTTT. This codes for CAWSGDITGNQPQHF.

The chain carries TRBV27 and TRBJ1-1; D is ambiguous. V lost 2 bases to trimming and J lost 6 bases, with 10 bases between them. Germline CDR1 reads MNHEY; CDR2 reads SMNVEV (reference sequence). The CDR3 spans 13 residues. CDR3 loop: CASSLNGSPEAFF. The CDR3 nucleotides are TGTGCCAGCAGTTTAAACGGTTCCCCTGAAGCTTTCTTT.

This chain uses TRBV30 with TRBJ2-5; 7 bases fit TRBD1. The germline CDR1 and CDR2 sequences are GTSNPN and SVGIG (reference sequence). This CDR3 has 13 amino acids. V trimming: 5 bases; J trimming: 1 base; junction bases outside the gene matches: 4. The CDR3 DNA is TGTGCCTGGTCAGGGGGTATCCAAGAGACCCAGTACTTC. It is translated as CAWSGGIQETQYF.

The chain recombines TRBV30 with TRBJ1-4; D might be TRBD1 (5 bases). CDR3 length: 12 amino acids. V lost 4 bases to trimming and J lost 7 bases, with 10 bases between them. Germline V gene lookup returns CDR1 GTSNPN and CDR2 SVGIG (reference sequence). The CDR3 here is CAWNRDFEKLFF. Here the CDR3 DNA reads TGTGCCTGGAACCGGGACTTTGAAAAACTGTTTTTT.

This clone was seen once. The chain uses TRBV2 and TRBJ1-5; 7 bases line up with TRBD1. The V gene's germline CDR1 is SNHLY and CDR2 FYNNEI. This CDR3 has 15 amino acids. V lost 5 bases and J lost 14; bases outside the gene matches: 18. CDR3 amino acids: CASSQPGQERQVKHF. CDR3 coding DNA: TGTGCCAGCAGTCAACCCGGACAGGAGAGGCAGGTCAAGCATTTT. The full variable domain, its missing parts supplied by reference TRBV2 and TRBJ1-5, is EPEVTQTPSHQVTQMGQEVILRCVPISNHLYFYWYRQILGQKVEFLVSFYNNEISEKSEIFDDQFSVERPDGSNFTLKIRSTKLEDSAMYFCASSQPGQERQVKHFGDGTRLSIL.

Only one count was recorded for this clone. This chain uses TRBV27 with TRBJ1-1; no clear D. CDR1 is MNHEY, CDR2 SMNVEV, per germline (reference sequence). The CDR3 spans 14 residues. Between the trimmed V and J ends, which lost 3 bases and 5 bases, there was a span of 13 bases. The chain's CDR3 is CASSFDSGRTEAFF. The CDR3 DNA reads as TGTGCCAGCAGTTTTGATTCTGGGAGGACTGAAGCTTTCTTT.

The chain has TRBV2 and TRBJ1-4; TRBD1 aligns across 9 bases. The J segment lost 8 bases and the V segment lost 6 bases, leaving 7 bases of the junction unmatched. The germline V gene encodes CDR1 SNHLY and CDR2 FYNNEI. The CDR3 is 14 amino acids. The CDR3 here is CASSLQGAREKLFF. In DNA form, the CDR3 reads TGTGCCAGCAGCCTACAGGGGGCGAGAGAAAAACTGTTTTTT.

The genes are TRBV28 and TRBJ2-7, with TRBD1 matching 8 bases. CDR3 size: 16 residues. Germline V gene sequence: CDR1 MDHEN, CDR2 SYDVKM. V shed 7 bases and J 4 bases; nucleotides not matched to a gene: 15. CDR3 loop: CASTLTPQGARYEQYF. The CDR3 DNA reads as TGTGCCAGCACCCTAACCCCCCAGGGGGCGCGGTACGAGCAGTACTTC.

The chain combines TRBV12-3 or TRBV12-4 with TRBJ1-5; no clear D gene. Trimming shortened V by 6 bases and J by 5 bases, and 11 bases separated the two germline ends. The CDR3 spans 13 residues. The DNA of the CDR3 is TGTGCCAGCAGCCTAGGACTGCATCAGCCCCAGCATTTT. Translating it yields CASSLGLHQPQHF.

This chain uses TRBV5-1 with TRBJ2-1, with 10 bases lining up with TRBD1. The CDR3 loop spans 16 amino acids. V lost 4 bases and J lost 6; bases outside the gene matches: 10. The germline gives CDR1 SGHRS, CDR2 YFSETQ. The CDR3 spells CASSRLPGQGFNEQFF. The DNA of the CDR3 is TGCGCCAGCAGCAGACTTCCGGGACAGGGGTTCAATGAGCAGTTCTTC.

The gene calls are TRBV18 and TRBJ2-4; 8 nucleotides line up with TRBD2. The V segment lost 2 bases and the J segment 5 bases; nucleotides outside the gene matches: 8. CDR3 length: 16 residues. Per germline, CDR1 KGHSH and CDR2 LQKENI. The CDR3 DNA is TGTGCCAGCTCACCATTAGCGGGGTCGTTGGAAAACATTCAGTACTTC. Protein product: CASSPLAGSLENIQYF.

The V call is TRBV27, the J call TRBJ1-6; D possibly corresponds to TRBD1 (5 bases). Looked up from germline, CDR1 is MNHEY and CDR2 is SMNVEV (reference sequence). V lost 6 bases and J 6 bases, leaving 15 bases between the germline ends. The CDR3 length is 15 residues. For the CDR3, the DNA is TGTGCCAGCAGCCCCCCACGGGGGGTTAATTCACCCCTCCACTTT. Amino acids: CASSPPRGVNSPLHF.

Here the CDR3 reads CASSQDLRGAQGNTIYF. Here the CDR3 DNA reads TGCGCCAGCAGCCAGGATCTTCGGGGGGCGCAAGGAAACACCATATATTTT. The gene calls are TRBV4-1 and TRBJ1-3; D perhaps matches TRBD1 (6 bases). The CDR3 length is 17 residues. The ends were cut back, 3 bases at V and 4 bases at J, with 19 bases in the middle. Germline V lookup: CDR1 MGHRA, CDR2 YSYEKL.

The chain couples TRBV25-1 to TRBJ1-2, with unresolved D. V shed 6 bases and J shed 0 bases, with 2 bases lying between them. The CDR3 runs to 11 residues. CDR1 and CDR2 (germline): MGHDK, SYGVNS. CDR3 protein: CASSTNYGYTF. CDR3 bases: TGTGCCAGCAGCACTAACTATGGCTACACCTTC.

The J gene is TRBJ1-2, the V gene TRBV2, with 9 bases identical to TRBD1. Germline V gives CDR1 SNHLY, CDR2 FYNNEI. J gave up 6 bases and V 6 bases, and 5 bases lay outside the gene matches. This CDR3 is built from 13 residues. The CDR3: CASRGTGGHGYTF. The CDR3, as DNA: TGTGCCAGCAGGGGTACAGGGGGCCATGGCTACACCTTC.

The V and J genes are TRBV2 and TRBJ2-1; 8 nucleotides line up with TRBD1. The CDR3 runs 14 residues. V shed 8 bases and J 7 bases; nucleotides not matched to a gene: 10. Germline assignment: CDR1 SNHLY and CDR2 FYNNEI. As DNA, the CDR3 is TGTGCCAGCGGGCCCGTGACAGGGGATAATGAGCAGTTCTTC. The encoded protein is CASGPVTGDNEQFF.

The J gene is TRBJ2-2, the V gene TRBV28; no definite D call. Germline V lookup: CDR1 MDHEN, CDR2 SYDVKM. The CDR3 runs 13 residues. Trimming pared 3 bases from V and 4 bases from J, leaving 6 bases between. This CDR3 reads CASSFRVTGELFF. Written as DNA, the CDR3 is TGTGCCAGCAGTTTTCGGGTCACCGGGGAGCTGTTTTTT.

The rearrangement links TRBV28 to TRBJ2-7; D gene uncertain. The length of the CDR3 is 14 residues. Germline CDR1 MDHEN, CDR2 SYDVKM. The germline V and J ends were trimmed by 1 base and 4 bases, with 11 bases remaining between them. For the CDR3, the DNA is TGTGCCAGCAGTTTATCCCCGGGTACGTACGAGCAGTACTTC. Amino acid sequence: CASSLSPGTYEQYF. The full variable domain, completed using reference TRBV28 and TRBJ2-7, is DVKVTQSSRYLVKRTGEKVFLECVQDMDHENMFWYRQDPGLGLRLIYFSYDVKMKEKGDIPEGYSVSREKKERFSLILESASTNQTSMYLCASSLSPGTYEQYFGPGTRLTVT.

The rearrangement uses TRBV6-5 and TRBJ2-2; maybe TRBD1 (5 bases). CDR3 size: 13 residues. Germline CDR1 MNHEY, CDR2 SVGAGI. V dropped 2 bases and J dropped 5 bases, with 6 bases sitting between them. CDR3 amino acids: CASSYKGTGELFF. Here the CDR3 DNA reads TGTGCCAGCAGTTACAAGGGGACCGGGGAGCTGTTTTTT.

V usage is TRBV9 and J usage is TRBJ1-3; TRBD1 matches at 10 bases. Per the germline V gene, CDR1 is SGDLS and CDR2 is YYNGEE. This CDR3 contains 16 residues. Trimming removed 0 bases from V and 2 bases from J; junction bases left unmatched: 2. The CDR3 nucleotides are TGTGCCAGCAGCGTAGACGACAGGGGGCCTGGAAACACCATATATTTT. It codes for CASSVDDRGPGNTIYF.

The chain uses TRBV6-1 and TRBJ2-7; D gene uncertain. Trimming removed 3 bases at V and 5 bases at J, with 8 bases between. Germline V gene lookup returns CDR1 MNHNS and CDR2 SASEGT. The CDR3 contains 12 residues. CDR3 DNA sequence: TGTGCCAGCAGTGACGCGGCCGACGAGCAGTACTTC. Amino acids: CASSDAADEQYF.

Written as DNA, the CDR3 is TGTGCCAGCAGTTACTCAGGGGCTAGCAATCAGCCCCAGCATTTT. This sequence encodes CASSYSGASNQPQHF. J is TRBJ1-5 and V is TRBV6-6; tentatively, D is TRBD1 (5 bases). The germline V gene has CDR1 MNHNY and CDR2 SVGAGI (reference sequence). V was trimmed by 0 bases and J by 0 bases, leaving 6 bases between them. The CDR3 extends over 15 amino acids.

This clone turned up a few times. The chain uses TRBV7-2 and TRBJ1-1; D is possibly TRBD1 (5 bases). From germline, CDR1 is SGHTA and CDR2 FQGNSA. V dropped 5 bases and J dropped 7 bases, with 14 bases sitting between them. CDR3 length: 13 residues. CDR3: CASSPEYTGEAFF. The CDR3 DNA reads TGTGCCAGCAGCCCCGAATACACAGGTGAAGCTTTCTTT.

V usage is TRBV19 and J usage is TRBJ1-2; the D gene is possibly TRBD1 (6 bases). Between the trimmed V and J ends, which lost 6 bases and 8 bases, there was a span of 22 bases. This CDR3 contains 15 residues. Per the germline V gene, CDR1 is LNHDA and CDR2 is SQIVND (reference sequence). The chain's CDR3 is CASSLEAGALGGYTF. CDR3 nucleotide sequence: TGTGCCAGTAGCTTAGAGGCGGGGGCGCTTGGAGGCTACACCTTC.